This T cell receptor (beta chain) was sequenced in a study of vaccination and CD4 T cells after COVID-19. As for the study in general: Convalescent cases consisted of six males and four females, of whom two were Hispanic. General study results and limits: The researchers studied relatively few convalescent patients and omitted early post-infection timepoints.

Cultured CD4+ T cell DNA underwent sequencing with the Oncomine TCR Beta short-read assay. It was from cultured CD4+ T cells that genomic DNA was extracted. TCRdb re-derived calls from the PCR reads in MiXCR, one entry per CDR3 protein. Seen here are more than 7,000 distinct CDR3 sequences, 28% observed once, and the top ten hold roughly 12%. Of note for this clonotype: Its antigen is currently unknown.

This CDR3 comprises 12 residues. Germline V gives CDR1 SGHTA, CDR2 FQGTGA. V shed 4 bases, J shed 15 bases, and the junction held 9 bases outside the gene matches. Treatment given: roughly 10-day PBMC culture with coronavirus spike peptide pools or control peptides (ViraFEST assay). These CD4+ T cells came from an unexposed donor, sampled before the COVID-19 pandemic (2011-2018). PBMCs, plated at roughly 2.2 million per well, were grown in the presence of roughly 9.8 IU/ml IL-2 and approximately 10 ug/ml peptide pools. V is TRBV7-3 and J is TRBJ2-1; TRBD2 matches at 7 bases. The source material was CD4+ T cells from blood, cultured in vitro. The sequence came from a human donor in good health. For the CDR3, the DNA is TGTGCCAGCAGCTATCAGGCGGGAGAACCGTTCTTC. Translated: CASSYQAGEPFF.